This entry lists 10 T cell receptor beta chains sequenced from one sample in a study of blood T cell repertoires in COVID-19. Generated by immunoSEQ multiplex PCR, the TCRdb table keeps only in-frame clones and is missing some. The sample shows some 300,000 clones, approximately 86% of them seen only once. The source material was peripheral blood. These receptors came from a man between 65 and 85 years old with acute or convalescent COVID-19.

The chain joins TRBV5-5 to TRBJ2-3; tentative D call: TRBD2 (5 bases). The V gene's germline CDR1 is SGHKS and CDR2 YYEKEE (reference sequence). Trimming took 4 bases from V and 0 from J, leaving 9 bases between them. The CDR3 runs 14 residues. CDR3 nucleotide sequence: TGTGCCAGCAGCCTGACTACTAGCACAGATACGCAGTATTTT. It yields the protein CASSLTTSTDTQYF.

This rearrangement joins TRBV18 to TRBJ1-5; 9 bases match TRBD1. The CDR3 covers 14 residues. Germline V CDR1 and CDR2: KGHSH, LQKENI. J was trimmed by 8 bases and V by 3 bases; bases with no gene match: 5. The chain's CDR3 is CASSPGQGLKPQHF. The DNA for the CDR3 is TGTGCCAGCTCACCGGGACAGGGCCTTAAGCCCCAGCATTTT.

A single count supports this clone. The J gene is TRBJ2-5, the V gene TRBV6-5; tentative D call: TRBD1 (6 bases). The CDR3 covers 12 residues. V lost 8 bases and J 7 bases, leaving 14 bases between the germline ends. In germline, CDR1 is MNHEY, CDR2 SVGAGI. The CDR3: CASRTAGMTQYF. The CDR3 DNA is TGTGCCAGCCGGACAGCCGGTATGACCCAGTACTTC.

Only one count was recorded for this clone. The J gene is TRBJ1-1, the V gene TRBV4-3; no clear D gene. V gave up 0 bases and J gave up 14 bases, with 13 bases separating them. CDR3 length: 12 amino acids. CDR1 LGHNA and CDR2 YSLEER come from the germline V gene. Here the CDR3 reads CASSQDPLFVFF. The CDR3 nucleotides read TGCGCCAGCAGCCAAGATCCCCTGTTCGTGTTCTTT.

V and J are TRBV15 and TRBJ2-3; 11 bases map to TRBD2. After removal of 4 bases from V and 5 bases from J, the junction contained 8 bases not matched to a gene. This CDR3 is 16 amino acids long. Germline V gene sequence: CDR1 LNHNV, CDR2 YYDKDF (reference sequence). CDR3 region: CATSMGLAGGGDTQYF. CDR3 coding DNA: TGTGCCACCAGCATGGGGCTAGCGGGGGGAGGAGATACGCAGTATTTT. Full variable domain (rest looked up from reference TRBV15 and TRBJ2-3): DAMVIQNPRYQVTQFGKPVTLSCSQTLNHNVMYWYQQKSSQAPKLLFHYYDKDFNNEADTPDNFQSRRPNTSFCFLDIRSPGLGDTAMYLCATSMGLAGGGDTQYFGPGTRLTVL.

The chain combines TRBV27 with TRBJ2-5; possible D gene TRBD2, 5 bases. There are 14 residues in the CDR3. V was shortened by 3 bases and J by 5 bases, with 13 bases between the two germline ends. Germline V CDR1 and CDR2: MNHEY, SMNVEV (reference sequence). The CDR3 protein is CASSLMGRGETQYF. In DNA, the CDR3 is TGTGCCAGCAGTTTGATGGGAAGAGGGGAGACCCAGTACTTC.

The J gene is TRBJ2-2, the V gene TRBV28; TRBD2 aligns across 7 bases. Unmatched junction bases numbered 0, after V lost 2 bases and J lost 6 bases. The length of the CDR3 is 13 residues. Germline V gene data show CDR1 as MDHEN and CDR2 as SYDVKM. CDR3 protein: CASSLGGAGELFF. CDR3 DNA sequence: TGTGCCAGCAGTTTAGGGGGGGCCGGGGAGCTGTTTTTT.

The sample holds a few counts of this clone. The chain is built from TRBV29-1 and TRBJ2-3; D gene uncertain. The CDR3 totals 12 residues. Trimming left V 2 bases short and J 2 bases short, with 5 bases between. Germline V lookup: CDR1 SQVTM, CDR2 ANQGSEA. The CDR3 loop reads CSVETYTDTQYF. Here the CDR3 DNA reads TGCAGCGTTGAAACCTACACAGATACGCAGTATTTT.

The gene calls are TRBV5-1 and TRBJ1-3; 9 bases are a match to TRBD1. CDR1 and CDR2 (germline): SGHRS, YFSETQ. The CDR3 runs 18 residues. Trimming cost V 3 bases and J 4 bases; bases outside gene matches: 14. In DNA, the CDR3 is TGCGCCAGCAGCTCCGGCCTCCGGGACAGGGTGGCGGGAAACACCATATATTTT. It encodes CASSSGLRDRVAGNTIYF.

The rearrangement uses TRBV12-3 or TRBV12-4 and TRBJ1-1; D gene unclear. This CDR3 region has 13 residues. The V end was cut by 5 bases, the J end by 5 bases, with 12 bases between. The CDR3 region is CASSGGRGTEAFF. The CDR3 DNA reads TGTGCCAGCAGTGGAGGGCGTGGGACTGAAGCTTTCTTT.